Given below is one T cell receptor (beta chain) in context. Produced via immunoSEQ multiplex PCR; TCRdb's table is partial and in-frame only. The data hold fewer than 700,000 clones, with 70% to 90% observed a single time. This specimen belongs to a study of shared T cell receptors in the human thymus. The trim removed 1 base at V and 5 bases at J, leaving 8 bases unmatched. The CDR3 sequence is 17 residues long. The V gene's germline CDR1 is SEHNR and CDR2 FQNEAQ (reference sequence). These data were likewise used in another study, on human thymus T cells. Turning to that study: Healthy Finnish infants undergoing corrective surgery for congenital heart defects were used as donors. Resected material from corrective heart surgery provided the thymus tissue analysed. Across thymic and blood repertoires, the usage of V and J genes appeared to be biased.

J is TRBJ1-3 and V is TRBV7-9; 10 nucleotides line up with TRBD1. This receptor was obtained from a boy younger than two with a congenital heart defect. The sequencing sample was made of thymocytes. As DNA, the CDR3 is TGTGCCAGCAGCTTAGTTAGACAGGGGGCAATGAGAAACACCATATATTTT. Translation: CASSLVRQGAMRNTIYF.